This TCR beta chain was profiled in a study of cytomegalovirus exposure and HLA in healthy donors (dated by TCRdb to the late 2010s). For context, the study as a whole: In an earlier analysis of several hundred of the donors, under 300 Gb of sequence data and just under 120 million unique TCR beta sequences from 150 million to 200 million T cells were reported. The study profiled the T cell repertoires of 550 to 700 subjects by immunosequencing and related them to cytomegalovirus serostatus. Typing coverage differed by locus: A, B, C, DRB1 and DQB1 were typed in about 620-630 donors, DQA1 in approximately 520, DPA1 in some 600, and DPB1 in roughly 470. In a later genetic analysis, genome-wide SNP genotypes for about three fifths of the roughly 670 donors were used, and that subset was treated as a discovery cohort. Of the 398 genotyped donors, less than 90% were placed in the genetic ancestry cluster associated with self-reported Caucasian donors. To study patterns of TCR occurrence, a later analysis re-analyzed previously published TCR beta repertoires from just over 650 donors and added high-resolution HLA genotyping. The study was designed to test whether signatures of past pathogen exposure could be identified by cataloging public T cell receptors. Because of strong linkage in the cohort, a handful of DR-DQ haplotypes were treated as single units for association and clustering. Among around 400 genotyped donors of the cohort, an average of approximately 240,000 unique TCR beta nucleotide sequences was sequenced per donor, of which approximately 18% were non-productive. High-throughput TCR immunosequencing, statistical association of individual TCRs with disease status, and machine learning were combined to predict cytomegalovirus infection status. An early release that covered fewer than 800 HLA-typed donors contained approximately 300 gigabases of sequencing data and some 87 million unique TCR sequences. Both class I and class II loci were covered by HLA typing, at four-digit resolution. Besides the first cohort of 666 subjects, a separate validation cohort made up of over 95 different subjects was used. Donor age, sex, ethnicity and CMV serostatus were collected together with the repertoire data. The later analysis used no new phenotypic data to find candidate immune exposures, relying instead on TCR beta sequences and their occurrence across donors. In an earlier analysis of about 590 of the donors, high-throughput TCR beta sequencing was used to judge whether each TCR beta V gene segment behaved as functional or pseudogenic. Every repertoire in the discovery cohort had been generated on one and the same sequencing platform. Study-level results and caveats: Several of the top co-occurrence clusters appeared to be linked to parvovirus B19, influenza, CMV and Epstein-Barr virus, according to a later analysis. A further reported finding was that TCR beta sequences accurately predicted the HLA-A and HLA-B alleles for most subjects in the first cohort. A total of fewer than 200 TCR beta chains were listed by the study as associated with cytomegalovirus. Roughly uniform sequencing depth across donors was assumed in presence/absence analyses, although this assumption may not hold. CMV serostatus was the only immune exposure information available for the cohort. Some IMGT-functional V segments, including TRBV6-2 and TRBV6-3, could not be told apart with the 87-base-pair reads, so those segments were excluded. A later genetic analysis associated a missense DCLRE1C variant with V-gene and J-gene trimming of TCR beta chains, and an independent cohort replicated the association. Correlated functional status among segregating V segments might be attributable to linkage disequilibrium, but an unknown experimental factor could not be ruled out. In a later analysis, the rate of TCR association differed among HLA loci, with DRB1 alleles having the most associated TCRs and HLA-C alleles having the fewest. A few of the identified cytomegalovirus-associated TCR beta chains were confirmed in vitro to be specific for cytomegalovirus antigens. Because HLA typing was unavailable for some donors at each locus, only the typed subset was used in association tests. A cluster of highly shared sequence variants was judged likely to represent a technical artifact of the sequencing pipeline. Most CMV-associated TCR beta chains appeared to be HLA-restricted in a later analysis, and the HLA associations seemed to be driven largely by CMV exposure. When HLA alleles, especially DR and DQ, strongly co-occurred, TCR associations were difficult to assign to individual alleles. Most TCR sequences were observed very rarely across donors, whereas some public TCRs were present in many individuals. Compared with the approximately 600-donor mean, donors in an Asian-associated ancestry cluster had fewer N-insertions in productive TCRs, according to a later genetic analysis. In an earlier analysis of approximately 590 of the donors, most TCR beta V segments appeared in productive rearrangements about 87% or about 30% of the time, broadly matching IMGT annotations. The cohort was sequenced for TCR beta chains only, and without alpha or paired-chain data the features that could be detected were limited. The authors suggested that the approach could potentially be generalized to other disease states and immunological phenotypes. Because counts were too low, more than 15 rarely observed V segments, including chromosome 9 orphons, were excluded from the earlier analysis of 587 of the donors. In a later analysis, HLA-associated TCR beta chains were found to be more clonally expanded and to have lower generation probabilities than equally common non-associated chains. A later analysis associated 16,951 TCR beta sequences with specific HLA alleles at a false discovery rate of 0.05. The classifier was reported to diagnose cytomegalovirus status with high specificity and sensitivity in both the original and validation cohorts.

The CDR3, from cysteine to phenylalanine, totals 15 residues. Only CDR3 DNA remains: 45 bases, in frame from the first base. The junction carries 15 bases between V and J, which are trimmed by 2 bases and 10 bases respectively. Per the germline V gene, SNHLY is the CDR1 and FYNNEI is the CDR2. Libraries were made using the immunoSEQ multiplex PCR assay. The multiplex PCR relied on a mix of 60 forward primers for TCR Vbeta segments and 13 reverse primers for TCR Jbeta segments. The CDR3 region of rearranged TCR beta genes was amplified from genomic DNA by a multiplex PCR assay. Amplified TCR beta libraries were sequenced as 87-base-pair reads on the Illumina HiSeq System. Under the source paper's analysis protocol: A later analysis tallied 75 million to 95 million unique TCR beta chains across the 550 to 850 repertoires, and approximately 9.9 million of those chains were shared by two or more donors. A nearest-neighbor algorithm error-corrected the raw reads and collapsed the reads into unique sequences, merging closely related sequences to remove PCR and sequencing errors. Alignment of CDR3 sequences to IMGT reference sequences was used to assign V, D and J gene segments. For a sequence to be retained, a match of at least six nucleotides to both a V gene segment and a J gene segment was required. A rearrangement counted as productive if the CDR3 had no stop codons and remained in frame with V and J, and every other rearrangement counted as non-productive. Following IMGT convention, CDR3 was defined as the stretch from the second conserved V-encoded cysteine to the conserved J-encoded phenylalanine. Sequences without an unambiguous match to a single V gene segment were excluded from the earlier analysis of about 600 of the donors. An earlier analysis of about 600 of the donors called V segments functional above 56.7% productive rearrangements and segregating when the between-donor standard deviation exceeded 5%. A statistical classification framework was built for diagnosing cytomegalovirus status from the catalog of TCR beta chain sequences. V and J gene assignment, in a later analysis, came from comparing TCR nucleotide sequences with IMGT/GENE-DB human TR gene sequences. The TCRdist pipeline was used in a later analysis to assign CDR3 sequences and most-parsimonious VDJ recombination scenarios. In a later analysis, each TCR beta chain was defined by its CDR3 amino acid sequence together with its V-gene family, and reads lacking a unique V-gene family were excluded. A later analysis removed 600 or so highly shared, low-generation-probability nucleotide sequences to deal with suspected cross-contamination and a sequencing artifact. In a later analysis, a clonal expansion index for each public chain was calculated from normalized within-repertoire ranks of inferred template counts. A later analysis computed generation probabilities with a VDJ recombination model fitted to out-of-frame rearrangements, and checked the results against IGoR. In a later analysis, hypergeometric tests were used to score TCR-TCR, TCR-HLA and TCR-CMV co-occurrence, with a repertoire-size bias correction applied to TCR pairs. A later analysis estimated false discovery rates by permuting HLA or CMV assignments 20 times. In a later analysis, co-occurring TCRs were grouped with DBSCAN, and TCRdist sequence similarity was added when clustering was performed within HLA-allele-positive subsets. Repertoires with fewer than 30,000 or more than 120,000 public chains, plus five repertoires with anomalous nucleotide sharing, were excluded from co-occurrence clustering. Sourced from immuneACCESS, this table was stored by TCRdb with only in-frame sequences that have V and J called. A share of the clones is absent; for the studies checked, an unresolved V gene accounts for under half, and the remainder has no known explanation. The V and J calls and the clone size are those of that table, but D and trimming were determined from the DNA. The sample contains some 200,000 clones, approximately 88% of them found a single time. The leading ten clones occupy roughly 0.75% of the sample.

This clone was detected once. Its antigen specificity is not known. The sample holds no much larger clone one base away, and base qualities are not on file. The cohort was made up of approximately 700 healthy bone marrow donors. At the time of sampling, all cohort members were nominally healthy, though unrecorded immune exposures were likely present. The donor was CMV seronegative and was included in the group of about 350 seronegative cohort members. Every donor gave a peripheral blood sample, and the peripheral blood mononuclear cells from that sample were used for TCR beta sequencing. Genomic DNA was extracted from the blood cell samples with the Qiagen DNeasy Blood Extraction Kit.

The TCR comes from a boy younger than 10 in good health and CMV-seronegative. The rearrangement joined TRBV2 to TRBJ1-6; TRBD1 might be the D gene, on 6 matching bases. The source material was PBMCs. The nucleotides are TGTGCCAGCAGTGAAACGACAGGTAGAGGCTCACCCCTCCACTTT. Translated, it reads CASSETTGRGSPLHF.